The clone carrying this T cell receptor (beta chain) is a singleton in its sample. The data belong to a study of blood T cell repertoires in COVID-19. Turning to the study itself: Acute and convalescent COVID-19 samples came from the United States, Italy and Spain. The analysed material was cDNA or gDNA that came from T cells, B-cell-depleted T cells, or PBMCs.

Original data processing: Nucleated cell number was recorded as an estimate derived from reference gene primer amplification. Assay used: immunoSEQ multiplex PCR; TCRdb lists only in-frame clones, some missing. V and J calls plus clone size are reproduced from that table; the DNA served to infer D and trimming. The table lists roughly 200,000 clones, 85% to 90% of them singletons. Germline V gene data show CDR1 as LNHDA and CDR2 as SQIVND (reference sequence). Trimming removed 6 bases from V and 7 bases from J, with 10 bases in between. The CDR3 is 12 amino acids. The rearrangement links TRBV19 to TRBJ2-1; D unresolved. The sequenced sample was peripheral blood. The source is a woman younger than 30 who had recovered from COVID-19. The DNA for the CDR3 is TGTGCCAGTAGCAGAAGTATGAATGAGCAGTTCTTC. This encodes CASSRSMNEQFF.